This T cell receptor (beta chain) is from a study of T cells in Graves' hyperthyroidism and ophthalmopathy. Using RNA transcripts as the source, TCR beta CDR3 regions were amplified. The HTBI primer set served for first-round RT-PCR of the TCR CDR3. TCRdb independently ran MiXCR on the multiplex PCR reads; one entry per CDR3 protein. Of fewer than 850,000 distinct CDR3 sequences in the sample, roughly a sixth were seen once. This clonotype came up many times. Unmatched junction bases numbered 9, after V lost 5 bases and J lost 5 bases. The V gene's germline CDR1 is SGHAT and CDR2 FQDESV (reference sequence). The CDR3 contains 14 residues. Across 18 months, stable Graves' hyperthyroidism was marked by no progression to ophthalmopathy.

The material sequenced was blood. V usage is TRBV11-1 and J usage is TRBJ2-7, with 7 bases aligning to TRBD1. The TCR comes from a man aged 50-60 years with Graves' hyperthyroidism. The CDR3 region has the DNA TGTGCCAGCAGCACCCGACAGGGAGCCGACGAGCAGTACTTC. Its protein product is CASSTRQGADEQYF.